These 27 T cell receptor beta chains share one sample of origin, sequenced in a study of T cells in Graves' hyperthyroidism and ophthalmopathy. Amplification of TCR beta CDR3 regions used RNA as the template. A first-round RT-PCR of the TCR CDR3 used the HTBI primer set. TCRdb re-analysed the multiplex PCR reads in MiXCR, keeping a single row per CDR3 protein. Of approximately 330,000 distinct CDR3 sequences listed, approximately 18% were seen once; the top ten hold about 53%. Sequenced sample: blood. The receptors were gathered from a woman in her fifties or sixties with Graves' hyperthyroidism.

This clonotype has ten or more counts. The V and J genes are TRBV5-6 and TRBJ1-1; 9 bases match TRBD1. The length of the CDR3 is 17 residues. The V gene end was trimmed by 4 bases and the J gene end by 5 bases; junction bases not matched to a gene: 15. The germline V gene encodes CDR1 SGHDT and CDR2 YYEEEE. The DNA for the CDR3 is TGTGCCAGCAGCATCCTCCGGGACAGGGACCCCAGGACTGAAGCTTTCTTT. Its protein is CASSILRDRDPRTEAFF.

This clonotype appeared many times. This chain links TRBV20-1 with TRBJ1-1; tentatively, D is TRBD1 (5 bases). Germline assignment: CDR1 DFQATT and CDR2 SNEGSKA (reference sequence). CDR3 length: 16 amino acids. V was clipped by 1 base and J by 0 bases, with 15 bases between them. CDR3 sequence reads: CSARAYSRGMNTEAFF. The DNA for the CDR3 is TGCAGTGCTAGAGCCTACAGTAGGGGCATGAACACTGAAGCTTTCTTT.

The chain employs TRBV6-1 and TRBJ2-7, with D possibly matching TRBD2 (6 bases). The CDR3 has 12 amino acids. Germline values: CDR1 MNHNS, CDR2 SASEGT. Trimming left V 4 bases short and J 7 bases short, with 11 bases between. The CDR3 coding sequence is TGTGCCAGCAGTGTGGAGGGGAGGGAGCAGTACTTC. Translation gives CASSVEGREQYF.

CDR3 coding DNA: TGTGCCAGCAGCTTGGCCGGGACAGGGCTTGGGGAACCTGAGCAGTACGTC. Amino acid sequence: CASSLAGTGLGEPEQYV. The V gene is TRBV5-5, the J gene TRBJ2-7, with TRBD1 identical over 9 bases. The CDR3 is made up of 17 amino acids. Trimming at V came to 0 bases and at J to 7 bases, leaving 14 bases not matched to a gene. Germline V gene lookup returns CDR1 SGHKS and CDR2 YYEKEE (reference sequence).

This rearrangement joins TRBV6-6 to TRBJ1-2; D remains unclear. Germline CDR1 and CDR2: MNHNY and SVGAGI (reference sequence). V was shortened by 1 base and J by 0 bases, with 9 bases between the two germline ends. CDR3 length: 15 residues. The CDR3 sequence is CASSYFGDPNYGYTF. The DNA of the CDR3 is TGTGCCAGCAGTTACTTCGGAGACCCTAACTATGGCTACACCTTC.

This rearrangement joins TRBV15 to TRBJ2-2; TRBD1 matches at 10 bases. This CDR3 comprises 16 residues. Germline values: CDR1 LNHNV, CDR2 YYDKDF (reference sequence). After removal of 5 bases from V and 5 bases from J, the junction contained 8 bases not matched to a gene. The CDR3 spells CATSQKRQGATGELFF. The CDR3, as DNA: TGTGCCACCAGCCAGAAAAGACAGGGGGCGACCGGGGAGCTGTTTTTT.

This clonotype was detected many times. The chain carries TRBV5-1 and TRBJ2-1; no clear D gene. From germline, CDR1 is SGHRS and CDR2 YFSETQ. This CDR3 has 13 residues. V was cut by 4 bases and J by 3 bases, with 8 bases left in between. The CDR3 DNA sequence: TGCGCCAGCAGCATGGGGAACTACAATGAGCAGTTCTTC. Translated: CASSMGNYNEQFF.

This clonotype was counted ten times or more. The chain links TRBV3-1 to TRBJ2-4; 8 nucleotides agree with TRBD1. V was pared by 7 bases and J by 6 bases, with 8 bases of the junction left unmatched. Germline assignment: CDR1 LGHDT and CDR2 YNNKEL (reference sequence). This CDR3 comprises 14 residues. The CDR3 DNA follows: TGTGCCAGCAACCACGGACAGGGAGGAAACATTCAGTACTTC. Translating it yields CASNHGQGGNIQYF.

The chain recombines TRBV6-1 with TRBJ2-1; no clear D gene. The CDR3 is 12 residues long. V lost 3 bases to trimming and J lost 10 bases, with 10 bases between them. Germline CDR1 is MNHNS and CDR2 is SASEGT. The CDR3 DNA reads TGTGCCAGCAGTGAGGGCAGGTTCGAGCAGTTCTTC. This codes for CASSEGRFEQFF.

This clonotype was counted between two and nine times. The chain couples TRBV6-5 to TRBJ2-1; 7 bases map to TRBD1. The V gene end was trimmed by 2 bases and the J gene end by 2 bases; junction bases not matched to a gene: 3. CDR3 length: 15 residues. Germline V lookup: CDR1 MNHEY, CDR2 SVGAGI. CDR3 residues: CASSYSQGAYNEQFF. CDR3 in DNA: TGTGCCAGCAGTTACAGCCAGGGGGCCTACAATGAGCAGTTCTTC.

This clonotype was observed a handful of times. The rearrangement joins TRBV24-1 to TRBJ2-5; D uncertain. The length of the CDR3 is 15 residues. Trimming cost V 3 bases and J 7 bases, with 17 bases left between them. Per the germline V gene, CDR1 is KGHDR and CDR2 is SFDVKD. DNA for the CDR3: TGTGCCACCAGTGATCCCGTCGACGTAGTCGGGACCCAGTACTTC. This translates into CATSDPVDVVGTQYF.

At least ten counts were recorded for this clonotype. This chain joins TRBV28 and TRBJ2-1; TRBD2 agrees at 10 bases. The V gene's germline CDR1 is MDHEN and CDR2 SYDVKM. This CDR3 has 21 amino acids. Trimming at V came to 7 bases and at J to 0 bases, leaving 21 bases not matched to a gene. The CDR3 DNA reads TGTGCCAGCATTTCCCGTTCTAGCGGGAGACCCCTGATAATCTCCTACAATGAGCAGTTCTTC. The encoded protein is CASISRSSGRPLIISYNEQFF.

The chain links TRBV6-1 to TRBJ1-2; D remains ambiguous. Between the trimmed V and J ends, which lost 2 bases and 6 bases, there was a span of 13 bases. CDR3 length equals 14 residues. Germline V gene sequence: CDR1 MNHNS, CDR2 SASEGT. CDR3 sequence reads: CASSEKGRSDGYTF. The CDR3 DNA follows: TGTGCCAGCAGTGAAAAGGGCAGGTCGGATGGCTACACCTTC.

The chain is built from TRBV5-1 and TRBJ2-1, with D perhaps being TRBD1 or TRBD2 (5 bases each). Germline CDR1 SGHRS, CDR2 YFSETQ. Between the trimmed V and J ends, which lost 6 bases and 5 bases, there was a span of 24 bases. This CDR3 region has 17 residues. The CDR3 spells CASKFGLTGASHNEQFF. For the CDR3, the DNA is TGCGCCAGCAAATTTGGCTTGACCGGGGCTAGCCACAATGAGCAGTTCTTC.

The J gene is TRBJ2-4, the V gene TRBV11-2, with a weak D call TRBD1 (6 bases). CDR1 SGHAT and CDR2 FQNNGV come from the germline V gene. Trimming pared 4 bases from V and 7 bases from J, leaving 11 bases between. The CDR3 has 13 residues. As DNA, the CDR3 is TGTGCCAGCAGCTCGTCCACAGGGAACATTCAGTACTTC. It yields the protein CASSSSTGNIQYF. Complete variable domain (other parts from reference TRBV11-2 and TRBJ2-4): EAGVAQSPRYKIIEKRQSVAFWCNPISGHATLYWYQQILGQGPKLLIQFQNNGVVDDSQLPKDRFSAERLKGVDSTLKIQPAKLEDSAVYLCASSSSTGNIQYFGAGTRLSVL.

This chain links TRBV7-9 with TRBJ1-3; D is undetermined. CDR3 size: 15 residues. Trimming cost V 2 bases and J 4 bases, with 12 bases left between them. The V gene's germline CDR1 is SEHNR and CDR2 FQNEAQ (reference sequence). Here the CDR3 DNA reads TGTGCCAGCAGCTTAAGTCGGAGCGGAGGAAACACCATATATTTT. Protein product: CASSLSRSGGNTIYF.

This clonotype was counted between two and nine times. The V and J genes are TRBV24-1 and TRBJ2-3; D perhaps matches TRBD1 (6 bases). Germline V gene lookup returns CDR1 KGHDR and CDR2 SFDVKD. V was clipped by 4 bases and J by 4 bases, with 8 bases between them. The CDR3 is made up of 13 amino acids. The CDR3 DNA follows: TGTGCCACCAGTGAGCCAGGGGCAGATACGCAGTATTTT. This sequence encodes CATSEPGADTQYF.

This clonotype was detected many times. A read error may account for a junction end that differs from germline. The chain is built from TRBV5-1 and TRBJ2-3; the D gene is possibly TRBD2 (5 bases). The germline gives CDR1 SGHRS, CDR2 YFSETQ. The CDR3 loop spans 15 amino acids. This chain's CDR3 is CASSLAEVGPDTQYF. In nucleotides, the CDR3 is TGCGCCAGCAGTTTGGCGGAGGTGGGCCCAGATACGCAGTATTTT.

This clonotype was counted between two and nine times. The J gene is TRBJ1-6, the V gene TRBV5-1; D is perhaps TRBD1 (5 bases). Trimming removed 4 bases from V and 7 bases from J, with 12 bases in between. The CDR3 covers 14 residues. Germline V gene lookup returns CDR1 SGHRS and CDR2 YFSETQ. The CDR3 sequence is CASSTGTENSPLHF. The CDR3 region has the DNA TGCGCCAGCAGCACCGGGACGGAAAATTCACCCCTCCACTTT.

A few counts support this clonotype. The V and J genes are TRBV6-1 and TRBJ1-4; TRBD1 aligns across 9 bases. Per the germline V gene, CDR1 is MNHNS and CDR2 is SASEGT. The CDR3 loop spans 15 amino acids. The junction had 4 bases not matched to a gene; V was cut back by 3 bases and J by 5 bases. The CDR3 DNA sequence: TGTGCCAGCAGTGACCCCGGGACAGGGAATGAAAAACTGTTTTTT. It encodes CASSDPGTGNEKLFF.

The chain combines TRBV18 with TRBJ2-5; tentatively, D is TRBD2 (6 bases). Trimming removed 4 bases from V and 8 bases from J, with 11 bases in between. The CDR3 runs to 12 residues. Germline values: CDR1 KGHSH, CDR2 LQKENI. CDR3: CASSQAGGTQYF. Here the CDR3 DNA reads TGTGCCAGCTCACAGGCCGGGGGTACCCAGTACTTC. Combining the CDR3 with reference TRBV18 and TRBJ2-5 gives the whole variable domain NAGVMQNPRHLVRRRGQEARLRCSPMKGHSHVYWYRQLPEEGLKFMVYLQKENIIDESGMPKERFSAEFPKEGPSILRIQQVVRGDSAAYFCASSQAGGTQYFGPGTRLLVL.

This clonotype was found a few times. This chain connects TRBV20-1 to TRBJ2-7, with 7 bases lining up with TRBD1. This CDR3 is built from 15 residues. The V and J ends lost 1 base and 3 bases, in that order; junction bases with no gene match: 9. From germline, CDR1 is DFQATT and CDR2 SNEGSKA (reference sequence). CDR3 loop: CSARALDRDIYEQYV. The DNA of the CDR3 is TGCAGTGCTAGAGCGTTAGACAGGGACATCTACGAGCAGTACGTC.

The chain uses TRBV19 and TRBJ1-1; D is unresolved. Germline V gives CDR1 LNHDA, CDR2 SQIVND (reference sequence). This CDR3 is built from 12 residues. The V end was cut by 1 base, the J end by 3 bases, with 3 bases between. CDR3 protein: CASSIVHTEAFF. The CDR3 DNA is TGTGCCAGTAGTATAGTGCACACTGAAGCTTTCTTT. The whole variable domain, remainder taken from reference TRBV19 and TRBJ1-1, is DGGITQSPKYLFRKEGQNVTLSCEQNLNHDAMYWYRQDPGQGLRLIYYSQIVNDFQKGDIAEGYSVSREKKESFPLTVTSAQKNPTAFYLCASSIVHTEAFFGQGTRLTVV.

In DNA, the CDR3 is TGTGCCAGCAGGAGCGGGACAGCTAGCGACAGTATGGGGTATTTT. Its protein is CASRSGTASDSMGYF. The chain links TRBV2 to TRBJ2-3; perhaps D is TRBD1 or TRBD2 (7 bases each). This CDR3 region has 15 residues. V was cut by 6 bases and J by 14 bases, with 27 bases left in between. CDR1 and CDR2 (germline): SNHLY, FYNNEI.

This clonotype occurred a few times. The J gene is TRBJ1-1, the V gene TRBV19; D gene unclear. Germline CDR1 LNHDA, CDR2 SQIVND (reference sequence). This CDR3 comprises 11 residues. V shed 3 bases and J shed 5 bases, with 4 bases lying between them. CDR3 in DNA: TGTGCCAGTAGTATGGGGACTGAAGCTTTCTTT. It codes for CASSMGTEAFF.

Written as DNA, the CDR3 is TGTGCCAGCGGCCCTCAGCCCCAGCATTTT. Its protein is CASGPQPQHF. This chain joins TRBV28 and TRBJ1-5, with D uncertain. Germline V gene lookup returns CDR1 MDHEN and CDR2 SYDVKM. The CDR3 runs 10 residues. The V gene lost 8 bases and the J gene lost 6 bases, with 5 bases spanning the gap.

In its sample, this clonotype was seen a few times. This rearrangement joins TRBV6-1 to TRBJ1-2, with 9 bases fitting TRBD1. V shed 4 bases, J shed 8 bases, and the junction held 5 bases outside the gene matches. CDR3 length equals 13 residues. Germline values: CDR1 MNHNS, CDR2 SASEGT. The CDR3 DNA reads TGTGCCAGCAGTGGGGACAGGGCTGGGGGCTACACCTTC. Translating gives CASSGDRAGGYTF.